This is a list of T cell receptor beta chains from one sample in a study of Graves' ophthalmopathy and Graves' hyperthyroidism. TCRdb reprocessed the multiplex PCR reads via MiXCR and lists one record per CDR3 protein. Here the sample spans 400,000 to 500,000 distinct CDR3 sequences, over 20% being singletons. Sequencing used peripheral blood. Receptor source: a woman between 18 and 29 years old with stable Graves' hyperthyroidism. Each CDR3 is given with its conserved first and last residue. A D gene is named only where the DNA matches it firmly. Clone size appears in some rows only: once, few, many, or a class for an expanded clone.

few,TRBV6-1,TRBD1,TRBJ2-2,TGTGCCAGCAGTGAGGGACAGGGGGCCCCCGGGGAGCTGTTTTTT,CASSEGQGAPGELFF
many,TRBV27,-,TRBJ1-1,TGTGCCAGCAGTCTCGGACACCCGAACACTGAAGCTTTCTTT,CASSLGHPNTEAFF
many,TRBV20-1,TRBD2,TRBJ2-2,TGCAGTGCTAGAGGTTTACTAGCGGGAGGGCCGGTCGGGGAGCTGTTTTTT,CSARGLLAGGPVGELFF
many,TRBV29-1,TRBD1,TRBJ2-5,TGCAGCGTCCGGGACAGGGTGGCTGAGACCCAGTACTTC,CSVRDRVAETQYF
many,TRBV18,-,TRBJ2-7,TGTGCCAGCTCACCAAACAGGGAGGGCGAGCAGTACTTC,CASSPNREGEQYF
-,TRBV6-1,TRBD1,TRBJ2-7,TGTGCCAGCAGTGAAAGTCAGGGGGCAGGCTCCTACGAGCAGTACTTC,CASSESQGAGSYEQYF
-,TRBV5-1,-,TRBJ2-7,TGCGCCAGCAGGCGGACCCGGGACAAAGCTTACGAGCAGTACTTC,CASRRTRDKAYEQYF
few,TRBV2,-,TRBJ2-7,TGTGCCAGCATAGTCGAGCGTGGCGGGACCTACGAGCAGTACTTC,CASIVERGGTYEQYF
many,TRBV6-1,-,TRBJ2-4,TGTGCCAGCAGTGAAGCGGAGGGTGGGTTCGACATTAAGTACTTC,CASSEAEGGFDIKYF
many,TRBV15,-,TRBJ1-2,TGTGCCACCAGCAGCATGGTATCTAACTATGGCTACACCTTC,CATSSMVSNYGYTF
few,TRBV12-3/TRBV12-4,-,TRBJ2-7,TGTGCCAGCAGTTTGGGTCCGAAGTTCGACGAGCAGTACTTC,CASSLGPKFDEQYF
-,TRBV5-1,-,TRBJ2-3,TGCGCCAGCAGTCCCCTCAGGGGGGGAAGCACAGATACGCAGTATTTT,CASSPLRGGSTDTQYF
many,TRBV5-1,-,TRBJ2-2,TGCGCCAGCAGCCCGACGTGGGGGGCTAAAACCGGGGAGCTGTTTTTT,CASSPTWGAKTGELFF
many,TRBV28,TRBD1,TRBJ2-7,TGTGCCAGCAAGGGACAGGGGGGTGAGCAGTACTTC,CASKGQGGEQYF
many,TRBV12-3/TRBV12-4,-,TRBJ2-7,TGTGCCAGCAGTTTAGGGCCGGACCTTTTATCCTACGAGCAGTACTTC,CASSLGPDLLSYEQYF
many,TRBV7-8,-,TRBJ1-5,TGTGCCAGCAGCCTTACACCACGGAGTCAGCCCCAGCATTTT,CASSLTPRSQPQHF
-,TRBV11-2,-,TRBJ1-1,TGTGCCAGCAGCTTAGTAATGGGGCCGGCCACTGAAGCTTTCTTT,CASSLVMGPATEAFF
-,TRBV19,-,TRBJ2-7,TGTGCCAGTAGCGGGAGAGGGGCCTACGAGCAGTACTTC,CASSGRGAYEQYF
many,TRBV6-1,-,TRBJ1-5,TGTGCCAGCAGCCGCTGGGGGATTAGCGGCAATCAGCCCCAGCATTTT,CASSRWGISGNQPQHF
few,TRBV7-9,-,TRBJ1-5,TGTGCCAGCAGCTTAGTGGGGGCTCGGGATCAGCCCCAGCATTTT,CASSLVGARDQPQHF
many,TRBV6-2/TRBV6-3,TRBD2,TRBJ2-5,TGTGCCAGCAGTTACGGGACTAGCATACAGTGGACCCAGTACTTC,CASSYGTSIQWTQYF
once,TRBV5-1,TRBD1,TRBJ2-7,TGCGCCAGCAGCCCGGACAGGCCCTACGAGCAGTACTTC,CASSPDRPYEQYF
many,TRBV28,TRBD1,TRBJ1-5,TGTGCCAGCAGTTTAAGGACAGGGGGTAATCAGCCCCAGCATTTT,CASSLRTGGNQPQHF
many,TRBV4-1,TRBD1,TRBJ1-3,TGCGCCAGTTCGGACAGGGGACCTGGAAACACCATATATTTT,CASSDRGPGNTIYF
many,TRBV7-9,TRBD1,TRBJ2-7,TGTGCCAGCAGCTTACGTAACCGGGACAGGACCTACGAGCAGTACTTC,CASSLRNRDRTYEQYF
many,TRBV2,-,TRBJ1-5,TGTGCCAGCAGTGGGCGAGACTTATACACAGATACGCAGCATTTT,CASSGRDLYTDTQHF
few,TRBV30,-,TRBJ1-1,TGTGCCTGGATGTACGGGTTGGCCACTGAAGCTTTCTTT,CAWMYGLATEAFF
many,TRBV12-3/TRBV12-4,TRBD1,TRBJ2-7,TGTGCCAGCAGAAAACAAGGGACAGGGGCCGAGCAGTACTTC,CASRKQGTGAEQYF
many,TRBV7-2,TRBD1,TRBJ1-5,TGTGCCAGCAGTCTTACAGGGGTTAGTTATCAGCCCCAGCATTTT,CASSLTGVSYQPQHF
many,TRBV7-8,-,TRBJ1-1,TGTGCCAGCAGCCCAGACAGGTGGAACACTGAAGCTTTCTTT,CASSPDRWNTEAFF
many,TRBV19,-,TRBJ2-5,TGTGCCAGTAGTATCGGCGGGAACCAAGAGACCCAGTACTTC,CASSIGGNQETQYF
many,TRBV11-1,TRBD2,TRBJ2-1,TGTGCCAGCAGCTTTAGCGGGGTGAACAATGAGCAGTTCTTC,CASSFSGVNNEQFF
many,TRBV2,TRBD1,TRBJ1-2,TGTGCCAGCAGTGAAGCGGGACAGGGAGAGTTTATTTATGGCTACACCTTC,CASSEAGQGEFIYGYTF
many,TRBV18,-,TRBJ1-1,TGCGCCAGCAGTCCAGGCTTGAACACTGAAGCTTTCTTT,CASSPGLNTEAFF
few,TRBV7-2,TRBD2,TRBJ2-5,TGTGCCAGCAGCTTGTATAGCGGGCGGGGCGAAGAGACCCAGTACTTC,CASSLYSGRGEETQYF
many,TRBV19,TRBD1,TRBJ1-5,TGTGCCAGTAGGGTGACAGGGGGCGGCAATCAGCCCCAGCATTTT,CASRVTGGGNQPQHF